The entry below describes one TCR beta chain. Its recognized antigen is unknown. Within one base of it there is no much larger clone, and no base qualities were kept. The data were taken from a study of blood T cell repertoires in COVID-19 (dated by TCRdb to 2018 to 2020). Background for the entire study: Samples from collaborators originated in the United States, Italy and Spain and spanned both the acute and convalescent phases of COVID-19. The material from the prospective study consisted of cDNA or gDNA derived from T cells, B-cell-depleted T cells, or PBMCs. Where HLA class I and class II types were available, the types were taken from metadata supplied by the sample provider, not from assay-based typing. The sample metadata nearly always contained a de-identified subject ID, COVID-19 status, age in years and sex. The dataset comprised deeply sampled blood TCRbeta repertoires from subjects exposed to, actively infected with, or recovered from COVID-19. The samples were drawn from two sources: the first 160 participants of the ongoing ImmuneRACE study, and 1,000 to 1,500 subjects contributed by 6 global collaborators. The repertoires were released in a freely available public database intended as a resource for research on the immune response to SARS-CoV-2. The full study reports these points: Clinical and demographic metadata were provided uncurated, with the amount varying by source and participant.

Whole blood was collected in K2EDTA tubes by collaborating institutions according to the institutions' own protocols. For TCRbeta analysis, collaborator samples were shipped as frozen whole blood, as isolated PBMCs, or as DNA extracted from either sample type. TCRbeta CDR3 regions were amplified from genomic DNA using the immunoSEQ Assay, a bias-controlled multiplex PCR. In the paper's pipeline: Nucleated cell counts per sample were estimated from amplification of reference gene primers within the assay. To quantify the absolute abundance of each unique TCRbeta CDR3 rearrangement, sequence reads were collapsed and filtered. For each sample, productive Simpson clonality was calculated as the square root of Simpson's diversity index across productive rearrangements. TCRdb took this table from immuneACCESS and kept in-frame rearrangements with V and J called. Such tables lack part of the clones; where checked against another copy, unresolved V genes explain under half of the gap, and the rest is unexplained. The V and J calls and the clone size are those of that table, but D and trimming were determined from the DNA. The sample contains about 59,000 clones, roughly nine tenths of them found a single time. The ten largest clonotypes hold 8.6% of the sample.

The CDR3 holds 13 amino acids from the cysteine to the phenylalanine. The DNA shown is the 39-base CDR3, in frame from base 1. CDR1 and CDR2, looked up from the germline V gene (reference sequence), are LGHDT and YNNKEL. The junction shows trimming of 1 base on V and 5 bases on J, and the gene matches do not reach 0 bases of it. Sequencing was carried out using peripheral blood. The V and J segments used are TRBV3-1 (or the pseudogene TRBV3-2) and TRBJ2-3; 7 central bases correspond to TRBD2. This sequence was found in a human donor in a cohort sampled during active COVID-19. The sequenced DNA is TGTGCCAGCAGCCAAGGGGAGGGAGATACGCAGTATTTT. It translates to CASSQGEGDTQYF.